The clone carrying this T cell receptor beta chain was seen a handful of times. The sample carries other DNA sequences with the same CDR3. Assay: immunoSEQ multiplex PCR; the TCRdb copy retains only in-frame clones and omits some. Of 950,000 to 1,300,000 clones listed, 70% to 80% are singletons. Germline CDR1 reads SGHRS; CDR2 reads YFSETQ. The CDR3 spans 14 residues. The V end was cut by 1 base, the J end by 2 bases, with 9 bases between. CD4+ cells were split into CD45RA+ naive and CD45RA-negative memory subsets. These data are taken from a study of shared clonotypes between healthy human individuals.

This receptor was obtained from a man aged 18 to 29 in good health. The sequencing input was memory CD4+ T cells sorted from blood. Described subset: CD45RA-negative fraction. The rearrangement joins TRBV5-1 to TRBJ2-5; possible D gene TRBD1, 6 bases. Here the CDR3 reads CASSLTGQQETQYF. The CDR3 DNA reads TGCGCCAGCAGCTTGACGGGACAACAAGAGACCCAGTACTTC.